This TCR beta chain was sequenced during a study of cytomegalovirus exposure and HLA in healthy donors (dated by TCRdb to the late 2010s). About the investigation overall: The 500 to 800 repertoires of the first cohort and the 120 validation repertoires were produced on the same platform, according to a later analysis. The study aimed to test whether cataloging public T cell receptors could reveal signatures of past pathogen exposure. Along with the approximately 700-subject first cohort, a separate validation cohort of over a hundred different subjects was used. High-throughput TCR immunosequencing, statistical association of individual TCRs with disease status, and machine learning were combined to predict cytomegalovirus infection status.

To note about this clone: It lacks a known antigen. Qualities for individual bases were not recorded, and no much larger clone is one base off.

Preparation of the library involved the immunoSEQ multiplex PCR assay. In the paper's pipeline: To diagnose cytomegalovirus status from the catalog of TCR beta chain sequences, a statistical classification framework was built. In TCRdb, the immuneACCESS table is reduced to in-frame sequences with V and J assigned. These tables do not hold every clone; where another copy was compared, an unresolved V gene accounts for under half, and the others remain unexplained. V and J calls and clone size come straight from that table; D and trimming were deduced from the DNA. Present in this sample are around 240,000 clones, almost 90% of which were seen just once. Jointly, the top ten make up 0.37% of the sample. The germline V gene yields SGHVS for CDR1 and FQNEAQ for CDR2. A distance of 9 bases separates the germline ends of V and J, which lose 1 base and 0 bases respectively. From the cysteine up to the phenylalanine, the CDR3 has a length of 15 residues. Only the CDR3 DNA stays, 45 bases, in frame from base 1.

What the research found in general, with its limitations: Across donors, most TCR sequences were observed very rarely, whereas some public TCRs were present in many individuals. The validation cohort had no HLA typing available for a later analysis, so co-occurrence within that cohort was assessed over all 120 or so repertoires. Cytomegalovirus status was reported to be diagnosed by the classifier with high specificity and sensitivity in both the original and validation cohorts. Subsequent analysis determined that TCRs grouped into clusters in the first cohort also showed a tendency toward co-occurrence across the 120 or so validation repertoires, and about 94% of cluster scores exceeded 0. A total of 164 TCR beta chains were listed by the study as associated with cytomegalovirus. A few of the identified cytomegalovirus-associated TCR beta chains were confirmed in vitro to be specific for cytomegalovirus antigens. It was suggested by the authors that the approach could potentially be generalized to other disease states and immunological phenotypes.

The donors were included in the validation cohort of approximately 130 subjects, a group kept apart from the approximately 650-subject first cohort. This clonotype originated in a woman aged 18-35 years in good health and CMV-seronegative. The rearranged chain carries TRBV7-8 and TRBJ1-1, and the D gene may be TRBD1, 5 bases matching. The sequencing sample was made of PBMCs. The sequence in DNA is TGTGCCAGCAGCTTAGAGGGCAGGGTGAACACTGAAGCTTTCTTT. Its translation reads: CASSLEGRVNTEAFF.